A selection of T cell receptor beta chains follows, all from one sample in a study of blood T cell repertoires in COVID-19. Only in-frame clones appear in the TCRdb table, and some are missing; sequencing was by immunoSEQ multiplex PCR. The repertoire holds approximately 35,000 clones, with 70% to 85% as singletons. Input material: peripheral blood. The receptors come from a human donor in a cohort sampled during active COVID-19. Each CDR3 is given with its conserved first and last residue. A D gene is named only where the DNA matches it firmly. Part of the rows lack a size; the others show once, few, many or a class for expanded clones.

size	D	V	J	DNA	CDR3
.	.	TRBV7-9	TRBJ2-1	TGTGCCAGCAGCTTAGTGGACAGAGGGGATGAGCAGTTCTTC	CASSLVDRGDEQFF
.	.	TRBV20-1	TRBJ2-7	TGCAGTGCTAGTGACCCGACAGGGAGGAACGAGCAGTACTTC	CSASDPTGRNEQYF
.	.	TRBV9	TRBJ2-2	TGTGCCAGCAGCGTAAGGGGTGACAAGAACACCGGGGAGCTGTTTTTT	CASSVRGDKNTGELFF
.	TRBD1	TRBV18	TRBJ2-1	TGTGCCAGCTCACCACGATATGGGACAGGGTCTCGGGGGGACTACAATGAGCAGTTCTTC	CASSPRYGTGSRGDYNEQFF
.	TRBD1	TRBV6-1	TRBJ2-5	TGTGCCAGCAGTGAATATAGACAGGGGTTGGGGACCCAGTACTTC	CASSEYRQGLGTQYF
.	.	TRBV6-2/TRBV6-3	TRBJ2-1	TGTGCCAGCAGTTACTCAGCCTACCTCTCGGGGGAGCAGTTCTTC	CASSYSAYLSGEQFF
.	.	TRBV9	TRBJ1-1	TGTGCCAGCAGCCCACGGCCGGGGAACACTGAAGCTTTCTTT	CASSPRPGNTEAFF
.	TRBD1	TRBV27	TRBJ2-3	TGTGCCAGCAGTTCACAGGGGAATACGCAGTATTTT	CASSSQGNTQYF
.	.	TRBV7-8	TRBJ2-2	TGTGCCAGCAGCTTAAAAGGGGACACCGGGGAGCTGTTTTTT	CASSLKGDTGELFF
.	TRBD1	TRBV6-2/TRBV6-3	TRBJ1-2	TGTGCCAGCACCCCGCGGACAGGGAGCATACGTGGCTACACCTTC	CASTPRTGSIRGYTF
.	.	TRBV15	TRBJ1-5	TGTACCACCTCCCACACCAGGGACTGGAATCAGCCCCAGCATTTT	CTTSHTRDWNQPQHF
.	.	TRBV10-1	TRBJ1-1	TGCGCCAGCAGTGAGTCGGGAGGGGCCCAAGCTTTCTTT	CASSESGGAQAFF
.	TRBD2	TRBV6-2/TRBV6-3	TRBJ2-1	TGTGCCAGCAGTAGGGCGGGGGGCATCTCCTACAATGAGCAGTTCTTC	CASSRAGGISYNEQFF
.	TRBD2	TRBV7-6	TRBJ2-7	TGTGCCAGCAGCACCGGGACTAGCGGAGCCTACGAGCAGTACTTC	CASSTGTSGAYEQYF
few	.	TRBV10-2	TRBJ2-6	TGCGCCAGCACAGACTCTGGGGCCAACGTCCTGACTTTC	CASTDSGANVLTF
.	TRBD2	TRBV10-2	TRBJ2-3	TGCGCCAGCAGTGAGTCGATGGCGGGGGGCGCAGATACGCAGTATTTT	CASSESMAGGADTQYF
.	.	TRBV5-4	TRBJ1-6	TGTGCCAGCAGCTTACCCAGCTATAATTCACCCCTCCACTTT	CASSLPSYNSPLHF
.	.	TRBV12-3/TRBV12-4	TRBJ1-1	TGTGCCATCATAGGGGGAAGGAACACTGAAGCTTTCTTT	CAIIGGRNTEAFF
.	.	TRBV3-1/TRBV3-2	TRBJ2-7	TGTGCCAGCAGCCCTAGCGTGGGGGGCTCCTACGAGCAGTACTTC	CASSPSVGGSYEQYF
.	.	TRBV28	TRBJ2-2	TGTGCCAGCAGGCGTCGACAATTGTTAAACACCGGGGAGCTGTTTTTT	CASRRRQLLNTGELFF
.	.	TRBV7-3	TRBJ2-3	TGTGCCAGCAGCTTACTTGGGGCAGGTACTAGCACAGATACGCAGTATTTT	CASSLLGAGTSTDTQYF
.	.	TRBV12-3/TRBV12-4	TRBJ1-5	TGTGCCAGCAGTTTCGGGTGGCCCCAGCATTTT	CASSFGWPQHF
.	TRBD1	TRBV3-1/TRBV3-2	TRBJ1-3	TGTGCCAGCAGCCTTCAGCCTCCGCGTTGGGGACGACAGGGCGACTCTGGAAACACCATATATTTT	CASSLQPPRWGRQGDSGNTIYF
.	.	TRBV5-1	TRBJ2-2	TGCGCCAGCAGCTTGGGTCACTCAGGGACCGGGGAGCTGTTTTTT	CASSLGHSGTGELFF
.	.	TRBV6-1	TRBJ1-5	TGTGCCAGCAGTGACGTAGCGGGTGGGAATCAGCCCCAGCATTTT	CASSDVAGGNQPQHF
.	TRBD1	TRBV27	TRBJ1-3	TGTGCCAGCAGCGGACAGGGGAGTGGAAACACCATATATTTT	CASSGQGSGNTIYF
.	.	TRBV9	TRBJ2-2	TGTGCCAGCAGCGTAGAGGGGGTTGGCACCGGGGAGCTGTTTTTT	CASSVEGVGTGELFF
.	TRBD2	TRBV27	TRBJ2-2	TGTGCCAGCAGTTTCCGCGGACTAGCGGCAGTTGCCGGGGAGCTGTTTTTT	CASSFRGLAAVAGELFF
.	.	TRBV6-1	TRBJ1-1	TGTGCCAGCAGTGATCTGGCAGGGGACACTGAAGCTTTCTTT	CASSDLAGDTEAFF
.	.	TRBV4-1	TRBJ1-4	TGCGCCAGCAGCCGGCCGACAGCAACTAATGAAAAACTGTTTTTT	CASSRPTATNEKLFF
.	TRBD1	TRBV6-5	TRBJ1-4	TGTGCCAGCAGTTCCAATCCCGACAGGGTTGAAAAACTGTTTTTT	CASSSNPDRVEKLFF
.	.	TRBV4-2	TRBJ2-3	TGTGCCAGCAGCCAAGAACCAGGGGGGGATACGCAGTATTTT	CASSQEPGGDTQYF
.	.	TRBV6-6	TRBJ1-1	TGTGCCAGCAGGGGAGCAGTGACTGAAGCTTTCTTT	CASRGAVTEAFF
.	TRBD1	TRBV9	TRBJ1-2	TGTGCCAGCAGCGCGCCGGGACAGGGGATTTATGGCTACACCTTC	CASSAPGQGIYGYTF
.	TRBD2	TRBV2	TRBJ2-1	TGTGCCAGCAGTGAAGGGAGGCTAGCGGCATACAATGAGCAGTTCTTC	CASSEGRLAAYNEQFF
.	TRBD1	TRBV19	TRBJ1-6	TGTGCCAGTAGTCCAGGGACAGGGATCTCACCCCTCCACTTT	CASSPGTGISPLHF
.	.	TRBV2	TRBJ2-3	TGTGCCAGCAGCCCCTCCAGAGATACGCAGTATTTT	CASSPSRDTQYF
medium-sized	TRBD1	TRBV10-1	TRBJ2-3	TGCGCCAGCAGTGCCCTATCAGTACAGGGGGATGGCACAGATACGCAGTATTTT	CASSALSVQGDGTDTQYF
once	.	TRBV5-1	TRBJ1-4	TGCGCCAGCAGGGGGCAGGGTAATGAAAAACTGTTTTTT	CASRGQGNEKLFF
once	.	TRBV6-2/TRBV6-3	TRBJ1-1	TGTGCCAGCAGTTCGACAGGTCAAGGCCTGACTGAAGCTTTCTTT	CASSSTGQGLTEAFF
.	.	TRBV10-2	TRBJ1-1	TGCGCCAGCAGTGAGCCCGGTTGGGCAAGTTGGAACACTGAAGCTTTCTTT	CASSEPGWASWNTEAFF
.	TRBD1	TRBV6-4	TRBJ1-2	TGTGCCAGCAGCCGAATCTGGACAGGGGGCTTCGGCGGCTACACCTTC	CASSRIWTGGFGGYTF
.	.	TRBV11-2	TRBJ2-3	TGTGCCAGCAGCTTAGATGGGGGCTCTACGATCACAGATACGCAGTATTTT	CASSLDGGSTITDTQYF
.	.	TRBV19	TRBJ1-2	TGTGCCAGTAGTCCCCAGGGATATGGCTACACCTTC	CASSPQGYGYTF
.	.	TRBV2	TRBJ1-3	TGTGCCAGCAGTGTTGAAGGGGGTGGAAACACCATATATTTT	CASSVEGGGNTIYF
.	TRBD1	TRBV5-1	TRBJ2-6	TGCGCCAGCAGCCCTAGGGGGCTGGGGTCTGGGGCCAACGTCCTGACTTTC	CASSPRGLGSGANVLTF